The following is a T cell receptor beta chain sequence with its context. The record originates from a study of shared clonotypes between healthy human individuals. The repertoire was sequenced with immunoSEQ multiplex PCR; TCRdb's copy has only in-frame clones and lacks some. The sample has around 2.1 million clones; nearly 97% are singletons. The sequence came from a man younger than 30 in good health. Sequencing was done on a sample of naive CD4+ T cells sorted from blood. The subset: CD45RA+ positively selected.

Here the CDR3 DNA reads TGTGCCAGCAGAGATTCTAGCGGGGGGACCGCCCTACCACCCAATGAGCAGTTCTTC. Translating gives CASRDSSGGTALPPNEQFF. The chain employs TRBV5-4 and TRBJ2-1; 11 bases map to TRBD2. J lost 6 bases, V lost 5 bases, and 19 bases had no gene match. This CDR3 comprises 19 residues. Germline loops: CDR1 SGHNT, CDR2 YYREEE (reference sequence).